A single sample gave rise to the 28 T cell receptor beta chains below, sequenced in a study of regulatory T cells in long-lasting Graves disease. The time point denotes: persistent/refractory GD, antithyroid drugs over 5 years with positive TRAb. Construction of the TCR library relied on RNA isolated from PBMCs. With iRepertoire HTBI primers and Arm-PCR of CDR3 regions, TCR beta libraries were built. Each CDR3 protein is one row after TCRdb ran MiXCR on the multiplex PCR reads. The table has fewer than 450,000 distinct CDR3 sequences, about a fifth seen once. Here the sequenced sample was peripheral blood mononuclear cells (PBMCs), taken when the disease was refractory, from a patient treated with antithyroid drugs. These receptors all come from a female donor with Graves disease.

This chain uses TRBV19 with TRBJ2-5, with 9 bases fitting TRBD1. V shed 9 bases and J 2 bases; nucleotides not matched to a gene: 7. This CDR3 has 14 amino acids. CDR1 is LNHDA and CDR2 is SQIVND in the germline V gene (reference sequence). The CDR3 nucleotides read TGTGCCAGCAGGGACAGGGCCCCTCAAGAGACCCAGTACTTC. Amino acids: CASRDRAPQETQYF.

This clonotype has at least ten counts. The rearrangement links TRBV6-1 to TRBJ1-1; unclear D gene. CDR1 MNHNS and CDR2 SASEGT come from the germline V gene. V gave up 8 bases and J gave up 4 bases, with 17 bases separating them. The CDR3 sequence is 14 residues long. The CDR3 is CASVAPGVSTEAFF. CDR3 nucleotides: TGTGCCAGCGTCGCTCCTGGGGTCAGCACTGAAGCTTTCTTT.

This clonotype was seen a few times. The CDR3 DNA reads as TGCAGCGTGGGTCGGGACCTCTCAGCTGAAGCTTTCTTT. It codes for CSVGRDLSAEAFF. The rearrangement joins TRBV29-1 to TRBJ1-1; D might be TRBD1 (5 bases). Per germline, CDR1 SQVTM and CDR2 ANQGSEA. With 6 bases removed from V and 6 bases from J, the gap between germline ends came to 17 bases. This CDR3 comprises 13 residues.

J is TRBJ2-5 and V is TRBV20-1; a possible D gene is TRBD2 (5 bases). The CDR3 runs to 12 residues. Trimming took off 0 bases at V and 13 bases at J, with 15 bases between the two ends. Germline CDR1 reads DFQATT; CDR2 reads SNEGSKA (reference sequence). CDR3 protein: CSARDAGQTPYF. CDR3 nucleotides: TGCAGTGCTAGAGATGCGGGCCAGACTCCGTACTTC.

The count of this clonotype is one. The rearrangement uses TRBV19 and TRBJ2-5; D gene ambiguous. Germline assignment: CDR1 LNHDA and CDR2 SQIVND (reference sequence). The CDR3 loop spans 15 amino acids. V gave up 5 bases and J gave up 2 bases, with 15 bases separating them. In nucleotides, the CDR3 is TGTGCCAGTAGTGGGTTGAACCTCCAACAAGAGACCCAGTACTTC. Amino acids: CASSGLNLQQETQYF.

This rearrangement joins TRBV20-1 to TRBJ2-7, with TRBD2 identical over 11 bases. The trim removed 4 bases at V and 4 bases at J, leaving 6 bases unmatched. CDR3 size: 14 residues. Germline V lookup: CDR1 DFQATT, CDR2 SNEGSKA (reference sequence). CDR3 residues: CSAKGLAVLYEQYF. The CDR3 DNA follows: TGCAGTGCTAAGGGACTAGCGGTCCTTTACGAGCAGTACTTC.

This clonotype was seen many times. The chain links TRBV7-2 to TRBJ2-7, with D perhaps matching TRBD1 (6 bases). V was trimmed by 1 base and J by 3 bases, leaving 16 bases between them. The V gene's germline CDR1 is SGHTA and CDR2 FQGNSA. The CDR3 totals 16 residues. The CDR3 sequence: CASSLVGTGFSYEQYF. The CDR3 DNA reads as TGTGCCAGCAGCTTAGTGGGTACAGGGTTTAGCTACGAGCAGTACTTC.

The J gene is TRBJ2-3, the V gene TRBV9, with 13 bases matching TRBD2. V was pared by 1 base and J by 4 bases, with 9 bases of the junction left unmatched. The CDR3 sequence is 18 residues long. CDR1 is SGDLS and CDR2 is YYNGEE in the germline V gene. CDR3 in DNA: TGTGCCAGCAGCGTAAGCCCCGGACTAGCGGGAGTCCCAGATACGCAGTATTTT. Protein sequence: CASSVSPGLAGVPDTQYF.

Concerning this clonotype: A much more abundant neighbour one base away suggests this may be a read error. The chain has TRBV20-1 and TRBJ2-7, with 9 bases lining up with TRBD1. V lost 4 bases and J lost 9; bases outside the gene matches: 10. The CDR3 loop spans 13 amino acids. CDR1 DFQATT and CDR2 SNEGSKA come from the germline V gene (reference sequence). The CDR3 DNA follows: TGCAGTGCTAACCGGGACAGGGCTTTCGGGCAGTACTTC. This gives the protein CSANRDRAFGQYF.

In this sample, this clonotype turned up a few times. V gene TRBV2 combines with J gene TRBJ2-2; possibly TRBD2 for D (5 bases). V was cut by 7 bases and J by 4 bases, with 13 bases left in between. This CDR3 region has 14 residues. CDR1 is SNHLY, CDR2 FYNNEI, per germline. This chain's CDR3 is CASTTGKFTGELFF. The CDR3 DNA follows: TGTGCCAGCACGACGGGAAAATTCACCGGGGAGCTGTTTTTT.

This clonotype was recorded at least ten times. The CDR3 region is CASTINSGTGLARLYF. Here the CDR3 DNA reads TGTGCCAGCACCATAAATTCCGGGACAGGACTAGCCCGTTTGTACTTC. This sequence joins TRBV28 and TRBJ2-7, with D perhaps being TRBD1 or TRBD2 (8 bases each). CDR3 length: 16 amino acids. Trimming removed 7 bases at V and 12 bases at J, with 31 bases between. Germline V CDR1 and CDR2: MDHEN, SYDVKM.

The rearrangement uses TRBV6-5 and TRBJ2-3; D remains ambiguous. The CDR3 is made up of 14 amino acids. V lost 1 base and J lost 2, with 7 bases in between. CDR1 MNHEY and CDR2 SVGAGI come from the germline V gene. CDR3 nucleotide sequence: TGTGCCAGCAGTTACTTTGGCAACACAGATACGCAGTATTTT. As protein: CASSYFGNTDTQYF.

Notes on this clonotype: A much larger clone differs from this one at a single base, so this may be a read error. The conserved closing phenylalanine or tryptophan is absent in this CDR3, likely reflecting a read error. The chain employs TRBV7-2 and TRBJ2-5; tentative D call: TRBD2 (6 bases). The germline V and J ends were trimmed by 1 base and 9 bases, with 18 bases remaining between them. The CDR3 is made up of 15 amino acids. Germline V lookup: CDR1 SGHTA, CDR2 FQGNSA. The CDR3 region has the DNA TGTGCCAGCAGCTTAGATGAATGGGGCGGGATGGCCCAGTACTCC. Amino acids: CASSLDEWGGMAQYS.

This clonotype showed up many times. This rearrangement joins TRBV5-1 to TRBJ1-5; D possibly corresponds to TRBD1 (6 bases). Trimming removed 0 bases at V and 4 bases at J, with 11 bases between. This CDR3 has 15 amino acids. The V gene's germline CDR1 is SGHRS and CDR2 YFSETQ. CDR3 DNA sequence: TGCGCCAGCAGCTTGGAAGTAGGGGGGAATCAGCCCCAGCATTTT. Protein: CASSLEVGGNQPQHF.

This clonotype has more than one count but fewer than ten. The chain is built from TRBV20-1 and TRBJ2-7; D possibly corresponds to TRBD2 (6 bases). Germline assignment: CDR1 DFQATT and CDR2 SNEGSKA (reference sequence). V gave up 6 bases and J gave up 9 bases, with 21 bases separating them. The CDR3 is made up of 13 amino acids. The CDR3 is CSAGGKRALVQYF. CDR3 coding DNA: TGCAGTGCGGGTGGTAAGCGGGCCCTCGTGCAGTACTTC.

This chain uses TRBV12-3 or TRBV12-4 with TRBJ2-1; unclear D gene. V dropped 6 bases and J dropped 7 bases, with 10 bases sitting between them. The CDR3 has 12 amino acids. CDR3: CASSPYRNEQFF. CDR3 nucleotide sequence: TGTGCCAGCAGCCCCTATCGGAATGAGCAGTTCTTC.

The chain is built from TRBV19 and TRBJ2-2; D may be TRBD1 or TRBD2 (7 bases each). Germline values: CDR1 LNHDA, CDR2 SQIVND (reference sequence). V was shortened by 4 bases and J by 2 bases, with 14 bases between the two germline ends. CDR3 length: 16 amino acids. The CDR3 loop reads CASSRGGGTNTGELFF. CDR3 bases: TGTGCCAGTAGTAGGGGAGGGGGCACTAACACCGGGGAGCTGTTTTTT.

V is TRBV20-1 and J is TRBJ1-1; D unresolved. The V end was cut by 5 bases, the J end by 5 bases, with 9 bases between. Germline-derived CDR1 and CDR2 are DFQATT and SNEGSKA (reference sequence). The CDR3 sequence is 11 residues long. Here the CDR3 reads CSAGYGTEAFF. The CDR3 DNA reads as TGCAGTGCTGGTTATGGTACTGAAGCTTTCTTT.

This clonotype was counted ten times or more. The chain links TRBV28 to TRBJ1-1, with D possibly TRBD1 on 6 matching bases. Trimming stripped 4 bases from V and 10 bases from J, with 19 bases between. The CDR3 spans 14 residues. Looked up from germline, CDR1 is MDHEN and CDR2 is SYDVKM. CDR3 DNA: TGTGCCAGCAGTTCCCCCGTGGACAGCCCGGGAGCTTTCTTT. The encoded protein is CASSSPVDSPGAFF.

This clonotype was seen only a few times. V gene TRBV10-3 combines with J gene TRBJ2-7, with 10 positions matching TRBD1. CDR1 ENHRY and CDR2 SYGVKD come from the germline V gene. The CDR3 runs 16 residues. After removal of 2 bases from V and 0 bases from J, the junction contained 4 bases not matched to a gene. The CDR3 DNA reads as TGTGCCATCAGTGAGCCGGGACAGGGGAACTCCTACGAGCAGTACTTC. Translating gives CAISEPGQGNSYEQYF.

This clonotype turned up a few times. The J gene is TRBJ2-1, the V gene TRBV2, with D uncertain. V was shortened by 11 bases and J by 9 bases, with 17 bases between the two germline ends. The CDR3 is made up of 12 amino acids. Germline-derived CDR1 and CDR2 are SNHLY and FYNNEI. In nucleotides, the CDR3 is TGTGCCTCCGAAGCGACCCCATTTGAGCAGTTCTTC. Amino acids: CASEATPFEQFF.

The chain uses TRBV4-2 and TRBJ1-6; D ambiguous. The length of the CDR3 is 15 residues. V was cut by 0 bases and J by 6 bases, with 9 bases left in between. From germline, CDR1 is LGHNA and CDR2 YNFKEQ. CDR3 sequence (DNA): TGTGCCAGCAGCCAAGACAAGAAGTCTAATTCACCCCTCCACTTT. This sequence encodes CASSQDKKSNSPLHF.

This clonotype occurred many times. V and J are TRBV11-2 and TRBJ2-7; D not certain. V lost 1 base and J 0 bases, leaving 1 base between the germline ends. The CDR3 runs 12 residues. Germline V CDR1 and CDR2: SGHAT, FQNNGV. The CDR3 region is CASSLVSYEQYF. The CDR3 bases are TGTGCCAGCAGCTTAGTCTCCTACGAGCAGTACTTC. The entire variable domain, with the rest obtained from reference TRBV11-2 and TRBJ2-7, is as follows: EAGVAQSPRYKIIEKRQSVAFWCNPISGHATLYWYQQILGQGPKLLIQFQNNGVVDDSQLPKDRFSAERLKGVDSTLKIQPAKLEDSAVYLCASSLVSYEQYFGPGTRLTVT.

This clonotype was picked up many times. The rearrangement links TRBV24-1 to TRBJ1-5; D gene uncertain. This CDR3 comprises 12 residues. Germline-derived CDR1 and CDR2 are KGHDR and SFDVKD. The V end lost 7 bases, the J end lost 7 bases, and 10 bases lay between the germline ends. The CDR3 DNA follows: TGTGCCACCAGCGGGGTCGGCCAGCCCCAGCATTTT. This encodes CATSGVGQPQHF.

This clonotype was seen ten or more times. The rearrangement joins TRBV7-9 to TRBJ2-6, with 7 nucleotides matching TRBD2. Trimming took 8 bases from V and 0 from J; bases not matched to a gene: 4. CDR1 and CDR2 from the germline V gene are SEHNR and FQNEAQ (reference sequence). The CDR3 totals 15 residues. DNA for the CDR3: TGTGCCAGCGGGGGGGGTCACTCTGGGGCCAACGTCCTGACTTTC. Protein product: CASGGGHSGANVLTF.

This clonotype has only one observation. Since the CDR3 does not end with the conserved phenylalanine or tryptophan, this likely comes from a read error. The rearrangement uses TRBV6-9 and TRBJ1-5; the D is unclear. Germline V gives CDR1 MNHGY, CDR2 SVAAGI. V was trimmed by 2 bases and J by 2 bases, leaving 10 bases between them. The CDR3 is 15 residues long. The CDR3 DNA sequence: TGTGCCAGCAGTTATATCCCCACACGCAATCAGCCCCAGCATTGT. Protein: CASSYIPTRNQPQHC.

This chain connects TRBV19 to TRBJ1-4; D gene uncertain. Per germline, CDR1 LNHDA and CDR2 SQIVND (reference sequence). With 5 bases removed from V and 7 bases from J, the gap between germline ends came to 17 bases. The CDR3 is made up of 15 amino acids. CDR3 bases: TGTGCCAGTAGTCCCGGACCGGGCAGTACTGAAAAACTGTTTTTT. Encoded protein: CASSPGPGSTEKLFF.

This clonotype has a handful of counts. The rearrangement joins TRBV30 to TRBJ1-1; D is unresolved. CDR1 is GTSNPN, CDR2 SVGIG, per germline (reference sequence). The CDR3 is made up of 13 amino acids. The V end was cut by 2 bases, the J end by 10 bases, with 17 bases between. CDR3 amino acids: CAWSNRVLGPAFF. CDR3 DNA sequence: TGTGCCTGGAGTAACCGGGTCCTAGGCCCAGCTTTCTTT.